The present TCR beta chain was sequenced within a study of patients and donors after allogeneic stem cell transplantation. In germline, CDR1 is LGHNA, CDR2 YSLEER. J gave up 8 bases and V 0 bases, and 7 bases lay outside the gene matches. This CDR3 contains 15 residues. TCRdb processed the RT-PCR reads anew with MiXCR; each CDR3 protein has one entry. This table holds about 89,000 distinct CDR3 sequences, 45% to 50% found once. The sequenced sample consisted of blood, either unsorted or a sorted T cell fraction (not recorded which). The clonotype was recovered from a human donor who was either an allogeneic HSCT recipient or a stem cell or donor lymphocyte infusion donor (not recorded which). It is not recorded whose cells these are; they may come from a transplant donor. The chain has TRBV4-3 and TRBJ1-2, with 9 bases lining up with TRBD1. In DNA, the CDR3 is TGCGCCAGCAGCCAAGAGAACAGGGGGCGGGCGGGCTACACCTTC. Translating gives CASSQENRGRAGYTF.